Listed below are T cell receptor beta chains from one sample, sequenced in a study of cytomegalovirus exposure and HLA in healthy donors. Clones were sequenced by immunoSEQ multiplex PCR, and TCRdb holds only the in-frame ones, with some missing. The sample yields roughly 160,000 clones, less than 75% seen once. The sequenced sample was PBMCs. These receptors came from a girl aged 5-17 years in good health and CMV-seronegative. Each CDR3 is given with its conserved first and last residue. A D gene is named only where the DNA matches it firmly. Clone size, where shown, is once, few, many, or a class for clones that have expanded.

J gene: TRBJ1-1
D gene: NA
V gene: TRBV27
clone size: NA
CDR3 DNA: TGTGCCAGCAGTTTATTTTCGGGTACTGAAGCTTTCTTT
CDR3 protein: CASSLFSGTEAFF

J gene: TRBJ1-1
D gene: TRBD1
V gene: TRBV27
clone size: once
CDR3 DNA: TGTGCCAGCAGACGACAGGGAATGAACACTGAAGCTTTCTTT
CDR3 protein: CASRRQGMNTEAFF

J gene: TRBJ2-3
D gene: NA
V gene: TRBV27
clone size: NA
CDR3 DNA: TGTGCCAGCAGTTTAATCGGGGTTTCCGGGGCAGATACGCAGTATTTT
CDR3 protein: CASSLIGVSGADTQYF

J gene: TRBJ2-7
D gene: NA
V gene: TRBV5-8
clone size: NA
CDR3 DNA: TGTGCCAGCAGCTTCTTCAGGGTCGAGCAGTACTTC
CDR3 protein: CASSFFRVEQYF

J gene: TRBJ2-7
D gene: NA
V gene: TRBV6-6
clone size: NA
CDR3 DNA: TGTGCCAGCAGTTACCTAAACTACGAGCAGTACTTC
CDR3 protein: CASSYLNYEQYF

J gene: TRBJ1-2
D gene: NA
V gene: TRBV10-2
clone size: NA
CDR3 DNA: TGCGCCAGCAGGCAAACAGCATCCGGTGGCTACACCTTC
CDR3 protein: CASRQTASGGYTF

J gene: TRBJ2-5
D gene: NA
V gene: TRBV5-1
clone size: once
CDR3 DNA: TGCGCCAGCAGCTTAACTCGCAGGGAGACCCAGTACTTC
CDR3 protein: CASSLTRRETQYF

J gene: TRBJ2-7
D gene: NA
V gene: TRBV5-6
clone size: NA
CDR3 DNA: TGTGCCAGCTCTAAAGGGACGGGAAGGGGGTCCGAGCAGTACTTC
CDR3 protein: CASSKGTGRGSEQYF

J gene: TRBJ1-5
D gene: NA
V gene: TRBV5-5
clone size: NA
CDR3 DNA: TGTGCCAGCAGCCTGGAGACGGGGTATCAGCCCCAGCATTTT
CDR3 protein: CASSLETGYQPQHF

J gene: TRBJ1-5
D gene: NA
V gene: TRBV6-1
clone size: NA
CDR3 DNA: TGTGCCAGCAGTGGAGATTATTCCGGGCTCGGGGAATTGGGCAATCAGCCCCAGCATTTT
CDR3 protein: CASSGDYSGLGELGNQPQHF

J gene: TRBJ1-1
D gene: NA
V gene: TRBV5-4
clone size: NA
CDR3 DNA: TGTGCCAGCAGCTTGGAGCAGGGCACTGAAGCTTTCTTT
CDR3 protein: CASSLEQGTEAFF

J gene: TRBJ1-4
D gene: TRBD1
V gene: TRBV2
clone size: once
CDR3 DNA: TGTGCCAGCAGTGGGACAGGGGTTGAAAAACTGTTTTTT
CDR3 protein: CASSGTGVEKLFF

J gene: TRBJ1-6
D gene: NA
V gene: TRBV23-1
clone size: NA
CDR3 DNA: TGCGCCAGCAGTCATAACAGGGTCGGTAATTCACCCCTCCACTTT
CDR3 protein: CASSHNRVGNSPLHF

J gene: TRBJ1-5
D gene: TRBD1
V gene: TRBV12-5
clone size: NA
CDR3 DNA: TGTGCTAGTGGTGCACAAACAGGGGAGGGCAATCAGCCCCAGCATTTT
CDR3 protein: CASGAQTGEGNQPQHF

J gene: TRBJ1-6
D gene: TRBD1
V gene: TRBV9
clone size: NA
CDR3 DNA: TGTGCCAGCAGCCCGGGACAGAGGGGTTCACCCCTCCACTTT
CDR3 protein: CASSPGQRGSPLHF

J gene: TRBJ2-3
D gene: NA
V gene: TRBV30
clone size: NA
CDR3 DNA: TGTGCCTGGAGTGTACTTCCCCCTCGGGGCACAGATACGCAGTATTTT
CDR3 protein: CAWSVLPPRGTDTQYF

J gene: TRBJ2-1
D gene: NA
V gene: TRBV4-1
clone size: NA
CDR3 DNA: TGCGCCAGCAGCCAAGAGGGCGGACTTGCCTACAATGAGCAGTTCTTC
CDR3 protein: CASSQEGGLAYNEQFF

J gene: TRBJ2-1
D gene: TRBD2
V gene: TRBV9
clone size: NA
CDR3 DNA: TGTGCCAGCAGCACACTACTCGGGGGGGGCGCTGAGCAGTTCTTC
CDR3 protein: CASSTLLGGGAEQFF

J gene: TRBJ1-6
D gene: TRBD1
V gene: TRBV6-1
clone size: NA
CDR3 DNA: TGTGCCAGCACCTGGGGACAGGGAAATAATTCACCCCTCCACTTT
CDR3 protein: CASTWGQGNNSPLHF

J gene: TRBJ2-2
D gene: TRBD1
V gene: TRBV19
clone size: NA
CDR3 DNA: TGTGCCAGTAGTGGAGGACAGGGAGACGGGGAGCTGTTTTTT
CDR3 protein: CASSGGQGDGELFF

J gene: TRBJ2-1
D gene: NA
V gene: TRBV9
clone size: NA
CDR3 DNA: TGTGCCAGCACCCGGGATGACTCCTACAATGAGCAATTCTTC
CDR3 protein: CASTRDDSYNEQFF

J gene: TRBJ2-5
D gene: TRBD2
V gene: TRBV15
clone size: NA
CDR3 DNA: TGTGCCACCAGCAGAGATCTTGCGGGGGGGCCAGAGACCCAGTACTTC
CDR3 protein: CATSRDLAGGPETQYF

J gene: TRBJ2-7
D gene: NA
V gene: TRBV7-9
clone size: NA
CDR3 DNA: TGTGCCAGCAGCTTAACGGACACCGGGGGCGAGCAGTACTTC
CDR3 protein: CASSLTDTGGEQYF

J gene: TRBJ2-7
D gene: NA
V gene: TRBV7-2
clone size: NA
CDR3 DNA: TGTGCCAGCAGCTTAGTTTCTATCGGCAGGGTACCCTACGAGCAGTACTTC
CDR3 protein: CASSLVSIGRVPYEQYF

J gene: TRBJ1-3
D gene: NA
V gene: TRBV9
clone size: NA
CDR3 DNA: TGTGCCAGCAGCGTAGTGGCAGACTCTGGAAACACCATATATTTT
CDR3 protein: CASSVVADSGNTIYF

J gene: TRBJ2-1
D gene: TRBD2
V gene: TRBV5-6
clone size: few
CDR3 DNA: TGTGCCAGCAGCTTTAGCGGGGGCCTTTACAATGAGCAGTTCTTC
CDR3 protein: CASSFSGGLYNEQFF

J gene: TRBJ2-7
D gene: TRBD1
V gene: TRBV7-9
clone size: NA
CDR3 DNA: TGTGCCAGCAGCTTAGGACAGGGGAGGTACGAGCAGTACTTC
CDR3 protein: CASSLGQGRYEQYF

J gene: TRBJ1-5
D gene: NA
V gene: TRBV4-2
clone size: NA
CDR3 DNA: TGTGCCAGCAGCCAAGATTTGAGTATCCCGCAGCCCCAGCATTTT
CDR3 protein: CASSQDLSIPQPQHF

J gene: TRBJ1-4
D gene: TRBD1
V gene: TRBV15
clone size: few
CDR3 DNA: TGTGCCACCAGCAGAGAGACAGGGTGGGGAGAAAAACTGTTTTTT
CDR3 protein: CATSRETGWGEKLFF

J gene: TRBJ1-4
D gene: TRBD1
V gene: TRBV19
clone size: few
CDR3 DNA: TGTGCCAGCCGCCGACCGGGACAGGGGGATGAAAAACTGTTTTTT
CDR3 protein: CASRRPGQGDEKLFF

J gene: TRBJ2-1
D gene: TRBD2
V gene: TRBV11-3
clone size: NA
CDR3 DNA: TGTGCCAGCAGCCCAGGACTAGCGGGGTACAATGAGCAGTTCTTC
CDR3 protein: CASSPGLAGYNEQFF

J gene: TRBJ1-6
D gene: NA
V gene: TRBV19
clone size: once
CDR3 DNA: TGTGCCAGTAGTATAATTGCGGAAGAGTTCCGGGCCCTCCACTTT
CDR3 protein: CASSIIAEEFRALHF

J gene: TRBJ2-5
D gene: TRBD2
V gene: TRBV7-3
clone size: NA
CDR3 DNA: TGTGCCAGCAGCTTGGGACTAGCGGGGGGGCAAGAGACCCAGTACTTC
CDR3 protein: CASSLGLAGGQETQYF

J gene: TRBJ2-3
D gene: TRBD2
V gene: TRBV6-5
clone size: NA
CDR3 DNA: TGTGCCAGCAGACCTCGGGGCGGGGGAGAGGATACGCAGTATTTT
CDR3 protein: CASRPRGGGEDTQYF

J gene: TRBJ2-7
D gene: NA
V gene: TRBV5-1
clone size: NA
CDR3 DNA: TGCGCCAGCAGCTTGGCCAGGGACTACGAGCAGTACTTC
CDR3 protein: CASSLARDYEQYF

J gene: TRBJ2-7
D gene: NA
V gene: TRBV19
clone size: few
CDR3 DNA: TGTGCCAGTAGTATTGCGAGCTCCTACGAGCAGTACTTC
CDR3 protein: CASSIASSYEQYF

J gene: TRBJ1-4
D gene: NA
V gene: TRBV27
clone size: NA
CDR3 DNA: TGTGCCAGCAGTAGGACGTGGACAGATGAAAAACTGTTTTTT
CDR3 protein: CASSRTWTDEKLFF

J gene: TRBJ2-5
D gene: TRBD1
V gene: TRBV6-6
clone size: NA
CDR3 DNA: TGTGCCAGCAGTTACGGGTGGGACAGGGGGCGAGAGACCCAGTACTTC
CDR3 protein: CASSYGWDRGRETQYF

J gene: TRBJ1-2
D gene: NA
V gene: TRBV30
clone size: NA
CDR3 DNA: TGTGCCTGGAGTGGGGGGCTGAATGGCTACACCTTC
CDR3 protein: CAWSGGLNGYTF

J gene: TRBJ1-1
D gene: TRBD1
V gene: TRBV7-9
clone size: once
CDR3 DNA: TGTGCCAGCAGCTTAGGCACAGGGGGCGACACTGAAGCTTTCTTT
CDR3 protein: CASSLGTGGDTEAFF

J gene: TRBJ2-7
D gene: TRBD2
V gene: TRBV7-3
clone size: NA
CDR3 DNA: TGTGCCAGCAGCTTCTCGGGGGGGGCGGGCTACGAGCAGTACTTC
CDR3 protein: CASSFSGGAGYEQYF

J gene: TRBJ1-4
D gene: TRBD1
V gene: TRBV2
clone size: few
CDR3 DNA: TGTGCCAGCAGCGTAGACAGGGCGGGTGATGAAAAACTGTTTTTT
CDR3 protein: CASSVDRAGDEKLFF